Shown below are 14 T cell receptor beta chains from a single sample sequenced in a study of blood T cell repertoires in COVID-19 (dated by TCRdb to 2020 to 2021). Library construction relied on the immunoSEQ multiplex PCR assay. Imported from immuneACCESS, the table was reduced by TCRdb to in-frame sequences with V and J called. These copies leave out some clones; in studies compared against another copy, an unresolved V gene accounts for under half, and the cause of the remainder is not known. The sample table contains some 40,000 clones; only one count was recorded for about 80% of them. Jointly, the top ten make up under 20% of the sample. The material sequenced was peripheral blood. Receptors originate from a man between 65 and 79 years old with acute or convalescent COVID-19.

This chain uses TRBV27 with TRBJ1-4; unclear D gene. Per germline, CDR1 MNHEY and CDR2 SMNVEV (reference sequence). The CDR3 sequence is 13 residues long. V gave up 3 bases and J gave up 1 base, with 3 bases separating them. The CDR3 is CASSFGTNEKLFF. CDR3 nucleotides: TGTGCCAGCAGTTTCGGAACTAATGAAAAACTGTTTTTT.

The CDR3, as DNA: TGCAGCGCTATGACAGGGAGCGGAAACACCATATATTTT. Translating gives CSAMTGSGNTIYF. The V call is TRBV29-1, the J call TRBJ1-3; 7 bases agree with TRBD1. CDR1 is SQVTM and CDR2 is ANQGSEA in the germline V gene. There are 13 residues in the CDR3. J lost 4 bases, V lost 7 bases, and 7 bases had no gene match.

The V and J genes are TRBV5-1 and TRBJ2-7, with no clear D. The CDR3 contains 11 residues. V gave up 3 bases and J gave up 11 bases, with 12 bases separating them. Germline CDR1 and CDR2: SGHRS and YFSETQ. CDR3 nucleotide sequence: TGCGCCAGCAGCTCGACTGGTACGGAGTACTTC. Translation gives CASSSTGTEYF.

V gene TRBV27 combines with J gene TRBJ1-4; D is possibly TRBD1 (5 bases). This CDR3 is 15 amino acids long. V was clipped by 3 bases and J by 8 bases, with 16 bases between them. Germline assignment: CDR1 MNHEY and CDR2 SMNVEV (reference sequence). CDR3 nucleotides: TGTGCCAGCAGTTTGGTTGGGGCAGGGTGGGAAAAACTGTTTTTT. Encoded protein: CASSLVGAGWEKLFF.

The chain employs TRBV7-9 and TRBJ2-7, with a possible D match to TRBD2 (6 bases). Looked up from germline, CDR1 is SEHNR and CDR2 is FQNEAQ (reference sequence). Trimming left V 3 bases short and J 7 bases short, with 22 bases between. This CDR3 is built from 16 residues. The CDR3 reads CASSLAVGGLRDEQYF. Written as DNA, the CDR3 is TGTGCCAGCAGCTTGGCGGTGGGAGGCCTTAGGGATGAGCAGTACTTC. The variable domain in full, completed from reference TRBV7-9 and TRBJ2-7, reads DTGVSQNPRHKITKRGQNVTFRCDPISEHNRLYWYRQTLGQGPEFLTYFQNEAQLEKSRLLSDRFSAERPKGSFSTLEIQRTEQGDSAMYLCASSLAVGGLRDEQYFGPGTRLTVT.

This clone has just a few counts. The rearrangement joins TRBV18 to TRBJ1-3, with D possibly matching TRBD1 (5 bases). V was pared by 5 bases and J by 4 bases, with 21 bases between. The CDR3 is 17 amino acids. CDR1 and CDR2 (germline): KGHSH, LQKENI. Written as DNA, the CDR3 is TGTGCCAGCTCATCCGTGCGACAGTCACTATCGGGAAACACCATATATTTT. Translating it yields CASSSVRQSLSGNTIYF.

Concerning this clone itself: Germline is not matched at one junction end, which may reflect a read error. This chain uses TRBV20-1 with TRBJ2-3; 10 bases are a match to TRBD2. This CDR3 is 11 amino acids long. The germline gives CDR1 DFQATT, CDR2 SNEGSKA (reference sequence). The CDR3 coding sequence is TGCAGTGCCGACACAGCGGGGGGGCCGGGTTTT. This encodes CSADTAGGPGF.

The table lists this clone with a count of one. The chain recombines TRBV7-6 with TRBJ2-5; D gene uncertain. Deletions cut 5 bases from V and 5 bases from J, with 9 bases between. Germline values: CDR1 SGHVS, CDR2 FNYEAQ. This CDR3 is 12 amino acids long. The CDR3 DNA reads TGTGCCAGCAGCCCCCAACGGGAGACCCAGTACTTC. As protein: CASSPQRETQYF. Together with reference TRBV7-6 and TRBJ2-5, the CDR3 gives the full variable domain: GAGVSQSPRYKVTKRGQDVALRCDPISGHVSLYWYRQALGQGPEFLTYFNYEAQQDKSGLPNDRFSAERPEGSISTLTIQRTEQRDSAMYRCASSPQRETQYFGPGTRLLVL.

The chain uses TRBV4-3 and TRBJ2-2; 9 nucleotides agree with TRBD1. Trimming removed 4 bases from V and 4 bases from J; junction bases left unmatched: 13. In germline, CDR1 is LGHNA, CDR2 YSLEER. This CDR3 is built from 18 residues. CDR3 DNA: TGCGCCAGCAGCCCTCATTCAAATCCGGGACAGGGCACCGGGGAGCTGTTTTTT. Amino acids: CASSPHSNPGQGTGELFF.

This clone was counted a single time. The chain employs TRBV24-1 and TRBJ1-2; 12 nucleotides match TRBD1. This CDR3 spans 16 amino acids. J lost 6 bases, V lost 7 bases, and 11 bases had no gene match. In germline, CDR1 is KGHDR, CDR2 SFDVKD. The CDR3 DNA reads as TGTGCCACCAGACCTAACCAAGGGGACAGGGGGCATGGCTACACCTTC. Translated: CATRPNQGDRGHGYTF.

This clone is termed medium-sized. J is TRBJ1-5 and V is TRBV19; D is perhaps TRBD1 (6 bases). V lost 1 base to trimming and J lost 6 bases, with 13 bases between them. The CDR3 covers 15 residues. From germline, CDR1 is LNHDA and CDR2 SQIVND (reference sequence). The CDR3 DNA reads as TGTGCCAGTAGTATAGGGATAAGGGACACTCAGCCCCAGCATTTT. It yields the protein CASSIGIRDTQPQHF.

This chain uses TRBV5-1 with TRBJ2-1; 9 nucleotides align to TRBD2. The length of the CDR3 is 18 residues. Germline CDR1 is SGHRS and CDR2 is YFSETQ. With V trimmed by 2 bases and J by 3 bases, 12 bases remained unmatched. CDR3 residues: CASSLPVGGGAFYNEQFF. The DNA for the CDR3 is TGCGCCAGCAGCTTACCTGTCGGCGGGGGGGCCTTCTACAATGAGCAGTTCTTC. Looking up the rest from reference TRBV5-1 and TRBJ2-1 gives the full variable domain: KAGVTQTPRYLIKTRGQQVTLSCSPISGHRSVSWYQQTPGQGLQFLFEYFSETQRNKGNFPGRFSGRQFSNSRSEMNVSTLELGDSALYLCASSLPVGGGAFYNEQFFGPGTRLTVL.

Notes on this clone: Other DNA variants within this sample encode the same CDR3. V gene TRBV6-5 combines with J gene TRBJ2-6, with 8 bases lining up with TRBD1. Germline CDR1 MNHEY, CDR2 SVGAGI. J was trimmed by 0 bases and V by 6 bases; bases with no gene match: 1. There are 15 residues in the CDR3. DNA for the CDR3: TGTGCCAGCAGAACAGGGGGCTCTGGGGCCAACGTCCTGACTTTC. This translates into CASRTGGSGANVLTF.

The sample holds a few counts of this clone. The chain joins TRBV19 to TRBJ1-2, with a tentative D call TRBD1 (5 bases). This CDR3 comprises 13 residues. Germline V gene sequence: CDR1 LNHDA, CDR2 SQIVND (reference sequence). V lost 7 bases and J lost 8, with 17 bases in between. The CDR3 DNA reads TGTGCCAGTACCGCTGACAGATTTGGAGGCTACACCTTC. This gives the protein CASTADRFGGYTF.